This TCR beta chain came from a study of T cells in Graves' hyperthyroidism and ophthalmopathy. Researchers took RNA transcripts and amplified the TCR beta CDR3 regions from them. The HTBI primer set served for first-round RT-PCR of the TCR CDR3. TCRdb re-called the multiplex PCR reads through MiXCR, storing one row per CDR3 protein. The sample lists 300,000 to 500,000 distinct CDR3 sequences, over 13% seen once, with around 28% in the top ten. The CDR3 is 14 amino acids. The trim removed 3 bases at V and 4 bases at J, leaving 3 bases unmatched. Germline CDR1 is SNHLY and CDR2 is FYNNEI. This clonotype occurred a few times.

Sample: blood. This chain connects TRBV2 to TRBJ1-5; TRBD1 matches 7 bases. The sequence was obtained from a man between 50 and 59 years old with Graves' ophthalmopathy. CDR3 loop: CASSDYRGNQPQHF. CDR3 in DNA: TGTGCCAGCAGTGATTACAGGGGAAATCAGCCCCAGCATTTT.